Below, one TCR beta chain is given with its context. This entry comes from a study of shared clonotypes between healthy human individuals. The CDR3 has 13 amino acids. V lost 4 bases and J lost 7, with 13 bases in between. Looked up from germline, CDR1 is MNHNS and CDR2 is SASEGT. Profiled with immunoSEQ multiplex PCR; TCRdb holds only in-frame clones, not every one. Counted here are more than 1 million clones, 70% to 80% occurring once; the ten biggest clones make up 0.52%. CD4+ cells were split into CD45RA+ naive and CD45RA-negative memory subsets. The material sequenced was memory CD4+ T cells from PBMCs. Noted subset: CD45RA-negative fraction. This TCR was recovered from a man aged 18 to 35 in good health. Some clones in this sample may be carry-over from other donors' samples. This chain uses TRBV6-1 with TRBJ1-1; possible D gene TRBD1, 6 bases. In DNA form, the CDR3 reads TGTGCCAGCAGTGTCCTACAGGGAGTTGAAGCTTTCTTT. Amino acid sequence: CASSVLQGVEAFF.